The TCR beta chain under discussion was sequenced for a study of cytomegalovirus exposure and HLA in healthy donors. The PCR was carried out with 60 Vbeta primers and 13 Jbeta primers. In the original analysis: As a later analysis found, there were 70 million to 90 million unique TCR beta chains, of which roughly 11 million were shared. Clones were read by immunoSEQ multiplex PCR, and TCRdb kept only the in-frame ones, dropping some. From that table come the V and J calls and clone size; the DNA was used to work out D and trimming. Altogether 85,000 to 130,000 clones are present, 75% being singletons, with the ten largest covering more than 2.5%. Findings and caveats of the study: The classifier was said to identify cytomegalovirus status with high specificity and sensitivity. When analyzed later, the rates of TCR association showed variation by HLA locus, with DRB1 the most and HLA-C the fewest.

On this clone: What it binds is not known.

Germline CDR1 and CDR2: MNHEY and SVGAGI. V lost 4 bases and J 4 bases, leaving 14 bases between the germline ends. This CDR3 is built from 14 residues. The sample consisted of PBMCs. This receptor was taken from a male donor in good health and CMV-seropositive. V is TRBV6-5 and J is TRBJ2-7, with a weak D call TRBD1 (6 bases). CDR3 bases: TGTGCCAGCAGTTCCTCCTTGGACAGTTACGAGCAGTACTTC. Translation gives CASSSSLDSYEQYF.